One sample yielded the 30 T cell receptor beta chains listed below, sequenced in a study of tumor-infiltrating lymphocytes in primary liver carcinoma. Starting from 500 ng of total RNA, TCR beta cDNA was produced with a primer in the constant region. TCR beta libraries came from three nested multiplex PCR rounds using slightly modified ARM-PCR. The first two PCR rounds, around 10 cycles each, used TRBV1-TRBV30 forward primers and a C-beta reverse primer. TCRdb fed the multiplex PCR reads into MiXCR, producing one record per CDR3 protein. The profile shows more than 100,000 distinct CDR3 sequences, roughly 70% of them singletons. Co-extraction of both nucleic acids (RNA and DNA) used about 19-33 mg of unsorted bulk tissue. Sequencing was carried out using tumor-adjacent normal liver tissue. The receptors shown here come from a woman in her sixties or seventies with primary liver carcinoma and hepatitis B virus infection.

Details on this clonotype: At one boundary the junction diverges from the germline segment, which might be a read error. CDR3 residues: CARSYAGGPREQFF. DNA of the CDR3: TGTGCCAGGAGTTACGCGGGAGGGCCACGTGAGCAGTTCTTC. V is TRBV6-2 or TRBV6-3 and J is TRBJ2-1, with 9 nucleotides matching TRBD2. Looked up from germline, CDR1 is MNHEY and CDR2 is SVGEGT. The CDR3 is 14 amino acids.

This clonotype was counted at least ten times. CDR3 sequence (DNA): TGTGCCAGTAGTCGACAGGGAGTGTTTTTT. Its translation: CASSRQGVFF. This rearrangement joins TRBV19 to TRBJ1-4; 7 positions agree with TRBD1. Germline V gene lookup returns CDR1 LNHDA and CDR2 SQIVND (reference sequence). This CDR3 spans 10 amino acids. Germline trimming cut 5 bases from V and 15 bases from J; bases unmatched to any gene: 3.

The rearrangement links TRBV5-5 to TRBJ1-5, with a possible D match to TRBD1 (6 bases). This CDR3 spans 15 amino acids. Germline V gene lookup returns CDR1 SGHKS and CDR2 YYEKEE (reference sequence). The ends were cut back, 9 bases at V and 7 bases at J, with 23 bases in the middle. Here the CDR3 DNA reads TGTGCCAACAGGGAACAGATAGGGGTAGGGCAGCCCCAGCATTTT. It specifies CANREQIGVGQPQHF.

About this clonotype itself: It may be a read error: a sequence one base away is much more abundant. The chain has TRBV21-1 and TRBJ2-1; the table gives TRBD2 as D, unverified against the DNA. TRBV21-1 is a listed pseudogene. CDR3 length: 19 residues. This chain's CDR3 is CASTPKGQDRDWTYNEQFF. CDR3 DNA: TGTGCCAGCACCCCGAAGGGGCAGGACCGGGACTGGACGTACAATGAGCAGTTCTTC.

Worth noting for this clonotype: At one end, the junction sequence differs from germline, possibly due to a read error. The genes are TRBV29-1 and TRBJ2-2, with a weak D call TRBD1 (6 bases). Germline CDR1 and CDR2: SQVTM and ANQGSEA. The CDR3 has 13 amino acids. CDR3 in DNA: TGCAGCGTGGCAAGGGGGAACACCGAGGAGCTGTTTTTT. Translating it yields CSVARGNTEELFF.

To note about this clonotype: This may be a read error: a much more frequent sequence differs by one nucleotide. The chain combines TRBV29-1 with TRBJ2-2, with 12 bases matching TRBD1. Germline CDR1 SQVTM, CDR2 ANQGSEA. This CDR3 comprises 13 residues. The CDR3 is CIAGQGANGELFF. DNA of the CDR3: TGCATCGCGGGACAGGGGGCGAACGGGGAGCTGTTTTTT.

The rearrangement joins TRBV10-3 to TRBJ1-5; no firm D call. The length of the CDR3 is 14 residues. CDR1 is ENHRY and CDR2 is SYGVKD in the germline V gene. V lost 0 bases, J lost 2 bases, and 5 bases lay in between. The CDR3 loop reads CAISESGGNQPQHF. The CDR3 nucleotides read TGTGCCATCAGTGAGTCTGGGGGCAATCAGCCCCAGCATTTT.

This clonotype has at least ten counts. V and J are TRBV6-6 and TRBJ2-7; D unresolved. The V gene's germline CDR1 is MNHNY and CDR2 SVGAGI (reference sequence). The CDR3 extends over 13 amino acids. The V end lost 7 bases, the J end lost 1 base, and 11 bases lay between the germline ends. CDR3 in DNA: TGTGCCAGCATCCCGAATCCTTCCTACGAGCAGTACTTC. This encodes CASIPNPSYEQYF.

This rearrangement joins TRBV6-2 or TRBV6-3 to TRBJ1-1; weak D call: TRBD1 (6 bases). Germline CDR1 MNHEY, CDR2 SVGEGT. The CDR3 consists of 12 residues. The ends were cut back, 5 bases at V and 8 bases at J, with 12 bases in the middle. CDR3 in amino acids: CASSQGRPEAFF. The CDR3 DNA reads as TGTGCCAGCAGTCAGGGGCGCCCCGAAGCTTTCTTT.

This rearrangement joins TRBV11-2 to TRBJ2-2; 12 bases line up with TRBD2. CDR3 length equals 19 residues. Per germline, CDR1 SGHAT and CDR2 FQNNGV. After removal of 2 bases from V and 9 bases from J, the junction contained 16 bases not matched to a gene. CDR3 protein: CASSLSGLVSSGRAWELFF. DNA of the CDR3: TGTGCCAGCAGCTTATCCGGGCTAGTGTCTAGCGGGAGGGCTTGGGAGCTGTTTTTT.

This clonotype was seen many times. The chain recombines TRBV5-6 with TRBJ2-1; possible D gene TRBD2, 6 bases. Germline V lookup: CDR1 SGHDT, CDR2 YYEEEE. The CDR3 consists of 17 residues. V lost 4 bases, J lost 0 bases, and 17 bases lay in between. The CDR3 DNA reads as TGTGCCAGCAGCACGGCCGGGACTTCGAGCTCCTACAATGAGCAGTTCTTC. Amino acids: CASSTAGTSSSYNEQFF.

Remarks on this clonotype: Relative to the germline gene, one junction end is altered; a read error may explain this. The rearrangement links TRBV4-2 to TRBJ2-5; 8 bases agree with TRBD2. Germline V CDR1 and CDR2: LGHNA, YNFKEQ. This CDR3 is 15 amino acids long. CDR3 bases: TGTGCCAGCAGTCAACCAAGCGGGGGCAAAGAGACCCAGTGCTTC. This translates into CASSQPSGGKETQCF.

The V gene is TRBV5-5, the J gene TRBJ2-1; maybe TRBD2 (6 bases). The CDR3 loop spans 17 amino acids. Germline lookup yields CDR1 SGHKS and CDR2 YYEKEE (reference sequence). CDR3 region: CVNSLAQSFGSRGEQFF. Here the CDR3 DNA reads TGTGTCAACAGCTTGGCCCAGTCTTTCGGGAGTAGGGGTGAGCAGTTCTTC.

The V gene is TRBV6-2 or TRBV6-3, the J gene TRBJ2-2; D remains ambiguous. The CDR3 has 15 amino acids. V lost 8 bases, J lost 3 bases, and 16 bases lay in between. Per germline, CDR1 MNHEY and CDR2 SVGEGT. CDR3 in amino acids: CASCPNIQDTGELFF. CDR3 DNA: TGTGCCAGCTGCCCTAACATTCAAGACACCGGGGAGCTGTTTTTT.

Of note for this clonotype: The junction differs from germline at one of its ends, possibly a read error. The chain recombines TRBV5-5 with TRBJ2-1; 8 bases align to TRBD2. This CDR3 comprises 17 residues. Germline V gene data show CDR1 as SGHKS and CDR2 as YYEKEE (reference sequence). CDR3 bases: TGTGCCAGCAGATTGGCTCAGTCTTTCGGGACTAGGGGTGAGCAGTTCTTC. This sequence encodes CASRLAQSFGTRGEQFF.

The gene calls are TRBV18 and TRBJ1-1, with 8 bases matching TRBD1. The ends lost 1 base at V and 4 bases at J; junction bases unmatched: 8. CDR1 KGHSH and CDR2 LQKENI come from the germline V gene. The CDR3 is 16 amino acids. DNA of the CDR3: TGTGCCAGCTCACCACGGATTCAGGGGGCGGCCACTGAAGCTTTCTTT. Protein: CASSPRIQGAATEAFF.

With regard to this clonotype: Likely a read error: the CDR3 ends without its conserved phenylalanine or tryptophan. The chain has TRBV11-2 and TRBJ2-7, with 8 bases lining up with TRBD2. In germline, CDR1 is SGHAT, CDR2 FQNNGV. CDR3 size: 17 residues. CDR3 protein: CASSPDFPREGSYKQYS. DNA of the CDR3: TGTGCCAGCAGCCCCGACTTTCCTCGGGAGGGCTCCTACAAGCAGTACTCC.

Details on this clonotype: This CDR3 is missing its conserved last phenylalanine or tryptophan, likely due to a read error. It is unclear where the CDR3 begins or ends on the DNA, so no DNA is shown, and the CDR3 is as TCRdb lists it. V usage is TRBV11-2 and J usage is TRBJ2-6; TRBD1, the D gene given by the table, was not confirmed from the DNA. Germline CDR1 reads SGHAT; CDR2 reads FQNNGV. The CDR3 has 15 amino acids, counting both end residues. The CDR3 loop is CASSLGGAGANVLTY.

In its sample, this clonotype was seen a few times. Since a much larger clone is just one base distant, this may be a read error. The V and J genes are TRBV10-1 and TRBJ1-1; 8 positions match TRBD1. Germline CDR1 WNHNN, CDR2 SYGVQD (reference sequence). The CDR3 is made up of 13 amino acids. The ends lost 11 bases at V and 0 bases at J; junction bases unmatched: 5. CDR3 protein: CAGSGQVNTEAFF. CDR3 coding DNA: TGCGCCGGCTCGGGACAGGTGAACACTGAAGCTTTCTTT.

The chain employs TRBV10-3 and TRBJ1-1; 8 bases match TRBD1. The CDR3 consists of 15 residues. Germline values: CDR1 ENHRY, CDR2 SYGVKD. After removal of 3 bases from V and 4 bases from J, the junction contained 7 bases not matched to a gene. CDR3 residues: CAISDVGGTGTEAFF. Here the CDR3 DNA reads TGTGCCATCAGTGATGTCGGGGGGACAGGCACTGAAGCTTTCTTT.

With regard to this clonotype: The junction and the germline gene differ at one end; a read error may be behind it. The chain recombines TRBV11-2 with TRBJ1-2, with D uncertain. This CDR3 is built from 15 residues. Germline assignment: CDR1 SGHAT and CDR2 FQNNGV. CDR3 bases: TGTACCAGCAGCTTAGAGGAAGGAGCCAACTATGGCTACATCTTC. Translation: CTSSLEEGANYGYIF.

As regards this clonotype: One junction end disagrees with the germline gene, perhaps due to a read error. This chain links TRBV11-2 with TRBJ2-1; D is possibly TRBD2 (6 bases). The germline V gene encodes CDR1 SGHAT and CDR2 FQNNGV. The CDR3 runs to 14 residues. The CDR3 DNA sequence: TGTGCCAGCAGCTTAGCCGGGAGTCATAATGAGCAGCTCTTC. Encoded protein: CASSLAGSHNEQLF.

On this clonotype: The CDR3 end shows no conserved phenylalanine or tryptophan, and so a read error is likely. It is unclear where the CDR3 begins or ends on the DNA, so no DNA is shown, and the CDR3 is as TCRdb lists it. The V call is TRBV6-5, the J call TRBJ1-1; TRBD1 is the table's D call, not checked against the DNA. The CDR3 length is 15 residues, termini included. CDR1 is MNHEY and CDR2 is SVGAGI in the germline V gene. Here the CDR3 reads CASSTNRGMNTEVFY.

V and J are TRBV10-3 and TRBJ2-5, with TRBD2 matching 8 bases. Looked up from germline, CDR1 is ENHRY and CDR2 is SYGVKD. Trimming removed 5 bases from V and 7 bases from J; junction bases left unmatched: 9. This CDR3 has 14 amino acids. The CDR3 DNA is TGTGCCATCAGTTTTAGCGGGAAGGGTGGGACCCAGTACTTC. Translating gives CAISFSGKGGTQYF.

The chain employs TRBV6-6 and TRBJ2-7, with 11 bases fitting TRBD2. Trimming cost V 7 bases and J 6 bases; bases outside gene matches: 14. This CDR3 has 16 amino acids. CDR1 is MNHNY and CDR2 is SVGAGI in the germline V gene (reference sequence). This chain's CDR3 is CASNETTSGSSGEQYF. As DNA, the CDR3 is TGTGCCAGCAACGAGACCACTAGCGGGAGTAGCGGCGAGCAGTACTTC.

To note about this clonotype: Relative to the germline gene, one junction end is altered; a read error may explain this. The V call is TRBV7-9, the J call TRBJ2-7, with D perhaps matching TRBD1 (5 bases). This CDR3 has 15 amino acids. Looked up from germline, CDR1 is SEHNR and CDR2 is FQNEAQ (reference sequence). CDR3 protein: CASSPDKGRSDELYF. Here the CDR3 DNA reads TGTGCCAGCAGCCCTGACAAGGGGCGCTCGGACGAGCTGTACTTC.

A single count supports this clonotype. A junction boundary mismatches the germline segment, possibly from a read error. The V call is TRBV11-2, the J call TRBJ2-5; D unclear. The CDR3 is 13 amino acids. Germline V gives CDR1 SGHAT, CDR2 FQNNGV. CDR3 in amino acids: CASRWGYQEAQYF. In DNA, the CDR3 is TGTGCCAGCAGATGGGGTTATCAAGAGGCCCAGTACTTC.

This clonotype was seen repeatedly, ten times or more. V and J are TRBV6-5 and TRBJ1-6, with 9 bases that match TRBD1. This CDR3 is built from 13 residues. V gave up 7 bases and J gave up 7 bases; unmatched junction bases: 2. Germline CDR1 is MNHEY and CDR2 is SVGAGI. The CDR3 sequence is CASTGQGNSPLHF. CDR3 sequence (DNA): TGTGCCAGCACCGGACAGGGGAATTCACCCCTCCACTTT.

Note on this clonotype: With a much larger clone just one base away, this may be a read error. The chain employs TRBV25-1 and TRBJ1-1, with D tentatively TRBD1 (5 bases). CDR1 is MGHDK and CDR2 is SYGVNS in the germline V gene. The CDR3 sequence is 12 residues long. CDR3 protein: CARSEWGDEAFF. The CDR3 DNA reads TGTGCCAGAAGTGAATGGGGGGATGAAGCTTTCTTT.

The sample holds one count of this clonotype. The CDR3 ends on some other residue instead of the conserved phenylalanine or tryptophan, so this is likely a read error. The DNA for the CDR3 is TGTGCCAGAAGCTGGGGGACTAGCGGGCTAAGACCTCGCGAGCAGTACTCC. This sequence encodes CARSWGTSGLRPREQYS. This chain uses TRBV5-6 with TRBJ2-7; 12 positions agree with TRBD2. Per germline, CDR1 SGHDT and CDR2 YYEEEE. The CDR3 runs 17 residues.